The text below deals with one T cell receptor beta chain. Its antigen is unknown. One base away there is no much larger clone; base qualities are not given. Libraries were made using the immunoSEQ multiplex PCR assay. For the multiplex PCR, a mixture combining 60 forward primers for TCR Vbeta segments and 13 reverse primers for TCR Jbeta segments was used. A multiplex PCR assay on genomic DNA amplified the CDR3 region of rearranged TCR beta genes. The amplified TCR beta libraries were sequenced on the Illumina HiSeq System as 87-base-pair reads. On the study's bioinformatics: A later analysis counted around 72 million unique TCR beta chains across the 666 repertoires, and roughly 9.9 million of these chains were shared by at least two donors. To remove PCR and sequencing errors, raw reads were error-corrected and collapsed into unique sequences using a nearest-neighbor algorithm that merged closely related sequences. Alignment of CDR3 sequences to IMGT reference sequences was used to assign V, D and J gene segments. For a sequence to be retained, at least a six-nucleotide match to both a V gene segment and a J gene segment was required. Rearrangements were called productive when the CDR3 lacked stop codons and stayed in frame with V and J; all others were non-productive. CDR3 was defined according to IMGT convention as the region running from the second conserved V-encoded cysteine to the conserved J-encoded phenylalanine. The earlier analysis of some 580 of the donors excluded any sequence lacking an unambiguous match to a single V gene segment. An earlier analysis of about 600 of the donors called V segments functional above 56.7% productive rearrangements and segregating when the between-donor standard deviation exceeded 5%. To diagnose cytomegalovirus status from the catalog of TCR beta chain sequences, a statistical classification framework was built. In a later analysis, V and J genes were assigned by comparing TCR nucleotide sequences against IMGT/GENE-DB human TR gene sequences. The TCRdist pipeline was used in a later analysis to assign CDR3 sequences and most-parsimonious VDJ recombination scenarios. In a later analysis, each TCR beta chain was defined by its CDR3 amino acid sequence together with its V-gene family, and reads lacking a unique V-gene family were excluded. To address suspected cross-contamination and a sequencing artifact, a later analysis removed around 600 highly shared, low-generation-probability nucleotide sequences. In a later analysis, a clonal expansion index for each public chain was calculated from normalized within-repertoire ranks of inferred template counts. Generation probabilities in a later analysis came from a VDJ recombination model fitted to out-of-frame rearrangements, and those results were checked against IGoR. Hypergeometric tests were used in a later analysis to score TCR-TCR, TCR-HLA and TCR-CMV co-occurrence, with a repertoire-size bias correction applied to the TCR pairs. False discovery rates were estimated in a later analysis by permuting HLA or CMV assignments 20 times. In a later analysis, co-occurring TCRs were grouped with DBSCAN, and TCRdist sequence similarity was added when clustering was performed within HLA-allele-positive subsets. Repertoires with fewer than 30,000 or more than 120,000 public chains were left out of co-occurrence clustering, as were five repertoires with anomalous nucleotide sharing. TCRdb retrieved this table from immuneACCESS and kept in-frame rearrangements only. Not all clones are present; in checked studies, unresolved V genes account for under half, and no reason is known for the remainder. V and J calls plus clone size are reproduced from that table; the DNA served to infer D and trimming. The sample profile shows 210,000 or so clones; roughly 78% of them were found once. The ten largest make up less than 0.6% of the sample.

The cohort consisted of 670 or so healthy bone marrow donors. At the time of sampling, every cohort member was nominally healthy, though immune exposures that went unrecorded were likely present. The donor was CMV seronegative and was included in the group of under 450 seronegative cohort members. A peripheral blood sample was provided by each donor, and peripheral blood mononuclear cells were used for TCR beta sequencing. Genomic DNA was extracted from the blood cell samples with the Qiagen DNeasy Blood Extraction Kit. The entry originates in a study of cytomegalovirus exposure and HLA in healthy donors (dated by TCRdb to the late 2010s). For context, the study as a whole: An earlier analysis of fewer than 750 of the donors reported under 300 Gb of sequence data and around 110 million unique TCR beta sequences obtained from about 180 million T cells. Of the 300 to 450 genotyped donors, around 81% fell in the genetic ancestry cluster associated with self-reported Caucasian donors. About 300 gigabases of sequencing data and 70 million to 85 million unique TCR sequences were included in an early release covering about 620 HLA-typed donors. The study combined high-throughput TCR immunosequencing, statistical association of individual TCRs with disease status, and machine learning to predict cytomegalovirus infection status. A later genetic analysis used genome-wide SNP genotypes for about 65% of the 666 donors, treating that subset as a discovery cohort. The study used immunosequencing to profile the T cell repertoires of several hundred subjects and linked those repertoires to cytomegalovirus serostatus. To study patterns of TCR occurrence, a later analysis re-analyzed previously published TCR beta repertoires from 600 to 750 donors and added high-resolution HLA genotyping. The number of typed donors differed by locus: about 629-630 for A, B, C, DRB1 and DQB1; approximately 530 for DQA1; 606 for DPA1; and around 470 for DPB1. On average, around 240,000 unique TCR beta nucleotide sequences were sequenced per donor among 350 to 400 genotyped donors of the cohort, with about 19% of those sequences being non-productive. In an earlier analysis of roughly 540 of the donors, high-throughput TCR beta sequencing was used to judge whether each TCR beta V gene segment behaved as functional or pseudogenic. Besides the first cohort of roughly 700 subjects, a separate validation cohort made up of 120 different subjects was used. Five DR-DQ haplotypes were handled as single units for association and clustering because linkage in the cohort was strong. Every repertoire in the discovery cohort had been generated on one and the same sequencing platform. The study was designed to test whether signatures of past pathogen exposure could be identified by cataloging public T cell receptors. HLA typing included class I and class II loci at four-digit resolution. Alongside the repertoire data, information on donor age, sex, ethnicity and CMV serostatus was compiled. Rather than drawing on any new phenotypic data, the later analysis identified candidate immune exposures from TCR beta sequences and the way those sequences occurred across donors.

On the study overall, not on this receptor specifically: Because HLA typing was missing for some donors at each locus, association tests included only the typed subset. V-gene and J-gene trimming of TCR beta chains was associated with a missense DCLRE1C variant in a later genetic analysis, and the association was replicated in an independent cohort. In a later genetic analysis, fewer N-insertions in productive TCRs were reported among donors in an Asian-associated ancestry cluster than the approximately 670-donor mean. A cluster of highly shared sequence variants was judged likely to represent a technical artifact of the sequencing pipeline. In this cohort, only TCR beta chains were sequenced, and detectable features were limited by the absence of alpha or paired-chain data. Correlated functional status among segregating V segments might reflect linkage disequilibrium, but an unknown experimental factor could not be ruled out. A later analysis found that most CMV-associated TCR beta chains appeared HLA-restricted, with HLA associations seemingly driven largely by CMV exposure. Three of the identified cytomegalovirus-associated TCR beta chains were confirmed in vitro to be specific for cytomegalovirus antigens. A later analysis found that HLA-associated TCR beta chains were more clonally expanded and had lower generation probabilities than equally common non-associated chains. Because counts were too low, about 18 rarely observed V segments, including chromosome 9 orphons, were left out of the earlier analysis of 587 of the donors. Most TCR sequences were observed very rarely across donors, whereas some public TCRs were present in many individuals. A total of around 150 TCR beta chains were listed by the study as associated with cytomegalovirus. Several of the top co-occurrence clusters appeared to be linked to parvovirus B19, influenza, CMV and Epstein-Barr virus, according to a later analysis. Some IMGT-functional V segments, including TRBV6-2 and TRBV6-3, could not be distinguished by the 87-base-pair reads and were therefore excluded. Sequencing depth was assumed to be roughly uniform across donors in the presence/absence analyses, though that assumption may not hold. A later analysis associated some 17,000 TCR beta sequences with specific HLA alleles at a false discovery rate of 0.05. The authors suggested that the approach could potentially be generalized to other disease states and immunological phenotypes. Broadly in line with IMGT annotations, most TCR beta V segments showed up in productive rearrangements about 87% or about 30% of the time in an earlier analysis of a few hundred of the donors. For the cohort, immune exposure information was limited to CMV serostatus. When HLA alleles, especially DR and DQ, strongly co-occurred, attributing TCR associations to individual alleles was difficult. A further reported finding was that TCR beta sequences accurately predicted the HLA-A and HLA-B alleles for most subjects in the first cohort. The classifier was reported to diagnose cytomegalovirus status with high specificity and sensitivity in both the original cohort and the validation cohort. In a later analysis, the rate of TCR association differed among HLA loci, with DRB1 alleles having the most associated TCRs and HLA-C alleles having the fewest.

The junction shows trimming of 5 bases on V and 6 bases on J, and the gene matches do not reach 10 bases of it. The CDR3, cysteine through phenylalanine, is 14 amino acids long. Only CDR3 DNA is held: 42 bases, read in frame from base 1. From the germline V gene, CDR1 is SNHLY and CDR2 is FYNNEI. Specimen: PBMCs. The receptor chain draws on TRBV2 and TRBJ2-7; 7 central nucleotides agree with TRBD2. The source is a boy aged 10-17 years in good health and CMV-seronegative. The CDR3 corresponds to CASSRGLVYGEQYF. The sequenced DNA: TGTGCCAGCAGTCGAGGACTAGTTTACGGCGAGCAGTACTTC.